The table lists the clone carrying this T cell receptor (beta chain) with many counts. The antigen is unknown. Trimming took off 8 bases at V and 2 bases at J, with 13 bases between the two ends. Germline V lookup: CDR1 PRHDT, CDR2 FYEKMQ (reference sequence). This CDR3 has 13 residues. This entry belongs to a study of metastatic and nonmetastatic thyroid tumors. General study points: Benign nodules reportedly had significantly lower TCR beta diversity than malignant thyroid tumors in blood and tumor.

All patients were untreated before thyroid surgery. Per the study methods: In papillary thyroid cancer, a distant-metastasis classifier was built using CDR3 differences across clinicopathological groups. With MiXCR, TCRdb reprocessed the PCR reads. The V and J calls here are based on TCRdb, not the publication. The sample has some 26,000 clones, roughly 3.7% seen once. What was sequenced was blood. The chain joins TRBV13 to TRBJ2-7; D might be TRBD1 (5 bases). The source is a male donor with papillary thyroid cancer or a benign thyroid nodule (not recorded which). Some clones in this sample may be carry-over from other donors' samples. Written as DNA, the CDR3 is TGTGCCAGCGGTCGGGCAGGGACCTACGAGCAGTACTTC. Amino acid sequence: CASGRAGTYEQYF.